These 32 T cell receptor beta chains were sequenced from one sample in a study of OX40 agonist ivuxolimab in advanced cancers. TCRdb's copy holds only in-frame clones and misses some; the assay was immunoSEQ multiplex PCR. The sample has around 70,000 clones, about 90% seen once; the top ten hold 7.6%. Sequences were derived from CD4+ or CD8+ T cells sorted from blood, sampled in a trial of the OX40 agonist ivuxolimab. The receptors were gathered from an adult with an advanced solid tumor such as melanoma, head and neck, liver or kidney cancer.

The genes are TRBV7-9 and TRBJ2-7, with 8 nucleotides matching TRBD1. The CDR3 totals 15 residues. V lost 1 base, J lost 6 bases, and 8 bases stayed unmatched. Germline V lookup: CDR1 SEHNR, CDR2 FQNEAQ (reference sequence). As DNA, the CDR3 is TGTGCCAGCAGCTTAGTCGGGACAGGTGTGTTCGAGCAGTACTTC. Residues: CASSLVGTGVFEQYF.

This clone came up a few times. V is TRBV6-1 and J is TRBJ1-1; the D gene is possibly TRBD1 (5 bases). The CDR3 length is 16 residues. From germline, CDR1 is MNHNS and CDR2 SASEGT. Trimming removed 2 bases at V and 0 bases at J, with 13 bases between. DNA of the CDR3: TGTGCCAGCAGTGAACTTGGGGGGACTCTGAACACTGAAGCTTTCTTT. Encoded protein: CASSELGGTLNTEAFF.

The V call is TRBV7-9, the J call TRBJ2-7; possibly TRBD1 for D (7 bases). This CDR3 is built from 16 residues. Trimming took off 8 bases at V and 3 bases at J, with 23 bases between the two ends. Germline V lookup: CDR1 SEHNR, CDR2 FQNEAQ (reference sequence). The CDR3 DNA reads TGTGCCAGCGCCCCAAATCTACAGGGGAGGCACTACGAGCAGTACTTC. This encodes CASAPNLQGRHYEQYF.

The chain couples TRBV7-6 to TRBJ1-2; D might be TRBD1 (6 bases). Trimming shortened V by 5 bases and J by 1 base, and 17 bases separated the two germline ends. This CDR3 contains 16 residues. The germline V gene has CDR1 SGHVS and CDR2 FNYEAQ. The CDR3, as DNA: TGTGCCAGCAGCAAAGAGGCAGGGGCGCTTAACTATGGCTACACCTTC. This codes for CASSKEAGALNYGYTF.

This chain joins TRBV6-1 and TRBJ2-5; a weak D match, TRBD1 (5 bases). Per the germline V gene, CDR1 is MNHNS and CDR2 is SASEGT. There are 15 residues in the CDR3. V was shortened by 1 base and J by 0 bases, with 9 bases between the two germline ends. Here the CDR3 reads CASSEGVTDQETQYF. In DNA form, the CDR3 reads TGTGCCAGCAGTGAAGGAGTGACAGACCAAGAGACCCAGTACTTC.

This chain joins TRBV5-6 and TRBJ2-7, with 8 nucleotides matching TRBD2. Germline CDR1 SGHDT, CDR2 YYEEEE. The CDR3 spans 16 residues. J gave up 5 bases and V 0 bases, and 10 bases lay outside the gene matches. Here the CDR3 reads CASSLALAGTENEQYF. The CDR3 nucleotides are TGTGCCAGCAGCTTGGCCCTAGCGGGCACTGAGAACGAGCAGTACTTC.

This clone came up once. The chain joins TRBV6-1 to TRBJ2-7, with no clear D. The CDR3 sequence is 15 residues long. Germline assignment: CDR1 MNHNS and CDR2 SASEGT. V gave up 1 base and J gave up 3 bases, with 13 bases separating them. The CDR3 DNA reads as TGTGCCAGCAGTGAAGTAGGTACAGTACTCTACGAGCAGTACTTC. As protein: CASSEVGTVLYEQYF.

As for this clone: Within the sample, other DNA sequences also encode this same CDR3. This chain links TRBV9 with TRBJ1-1; possibly TRBD1 for D (6 bases). The CDR3 length is 13 residues. Germline V gene data show CDR1 as SGDLS and CDR2 as YYNGEE. V was pared by 5 bases and J by 1 base, with 9 bases between. CDR3: CASSQGGNTEAFF. The CDR3 DNA reads as TGTGCCAGCAGTCAAGGGGGGAACACTGAAGCTTTCTTT.

With respect to this clone: A read error may explain this, as a much larger clone is one base away. At the DNA level, this CDR3 is encoded by other sequences in the same sample as well. The chain uses TRBV29-1 and TRBJ2-7; 9 positions agree with TRBD1. The CDR3 has 13 residues. CDR1 SQVTM and CDR2 ANQGSEA come from the germline V gene. V lost 6 bases to trimming and J lost 6 bases; unmatched junction nucleotides: 9. The DNA for the CDR3 is TGCAGCGTCGTCCCGGGACAGGGCGGCGAGCAGTACTTC. Encoded protein: CSVVPGQGGEQYF.

CDR3 sequence (DNA): TGTGCCAGCAGTGAAGTGGTTGGAGGGGGCGGCGACTATGGCTACACCTTC. Translating it yields CASSEVVGGGGDYGYTF. The V call is TRBV2, the J call TRBJ1-2, with 7 bases fitting TRBD1. The CDR3 length is 17 residues. Looked up from germline, CDR1 is SNHLY and CDR2 is FYNNEI. J gave up 3 bases and V 1 base, and 11 bases lay outside the gene matches.

The chain is built from TRBV27 and TRBJ2-7; 7 bases fit TRBD2. The CDR3 totals 16 residues. CDR1 MNHEY and CDR2 SMNVEV come from the germline V gene (reference sequence). The V and J ends lost 5 bases and 3 bases, in that order; junction bases with no gene match: 13. In DNA, the CDR3 is TGTGCCAGCAGTCCATCAACGGGGGGTATGATCTACGAGCAGTACTTC. It yields the protein CASSPSTGGMIYEQYF.

The rearrangement uses TRBV7-9 and TRBJ2-2; possibly TRBD2 for D (5 bases). CDR1 SEHNR and CDR2 FQNEAQ come from the germline V gene (reference sequence). This CDR3 region has 15 residues. V lost 0 bases and J 2 bases, leaving 7 bases between the germline ends. The CDR3: CASSLAGSNTGELFF. CDR3 in DNA: TGTGCCAGCAGCTTAGCGGGGAGTAACACCGGGGAGCTGTTTTTT.

The chain has TRBV13 and TRBJ1-5; D is possibly TRBD1 (5 bases). Between the trimmed V and J ends, which lost 5 bases and 7 bases, there was a span of 9 bases. The CDR3 covers 12 residues. Per the germline V gene, CDR1 is PRHDT and CDR2 is FYEKMQ (reference sequence). CDR3 region: CASSEGRQPQHF. CDR3 nucleotide sequence: TGTGCCAGCAGCGAGGGGAGGCAGCCCCAGCATTTT.

J is TRBJ2-5 and V is TRBV2; TRBD2 agrees at 7 bases. CDR1 SNHLY and CDR2 FYNNEI come from the germline V gene. This CDR3 region has 19 residues. V shed 6 bases, J shed 2 bases, and the junction held 21 bases outside the gene matches. This CDR3 reads CASSHPGRGRDDPQETQYF. DNA for the CDR3: TGTGCCAGCAGCCATCCAGGGAGGGGACGGGACGACCCGCAAGAGACCCAGTACTTC.

The chain uses TRBV4-1 and TRBJ1-1; 7 bases align to TRBD1. This CDR3 spans 16 amino acids. Germline V CDR1 and CDR2: MGHRA, YSYEKL. The ends lost 0 bases at V and 1 base at J; junction bases unmatched: 5. The CDR3 here is CASSQDPGTANTEAFF. The CDR3, as DNA: TGCGCCAGCAGCCAAGATCCCGGGACAGCGAACACTGAAGCTTTCTTT.

This sequence joins TRBV7-6 and TRBJ2-7; 9 bases match TRBD2. The V gene's germline CDR1 is SGHVS and CDR2 FNYEAQ. The CDR3 is 14 residues long. V gave up 8 bases and J gave up 2 bases; unmatched junction bases: 7. For the CDR3, the DNA is TGTGCCAGCGGACCGGCGGGGGGGCCCTACGAGCAGTACTTC. This sequence encodes CASGPAGGPYEQYF.

The rearrangement links TRBV5-5 to TRBJ2-5, with D possibly called TRBD1 or TRBD2 (6 bases each). Germline CDR1 is SGHKS and CDR2 is YYEKEE (reference sequence). The CDR3 extends over 15 amino acids. V lost 2 bases and J 1 base, leaving 12 bases between the germline ends. CDR3 bases: TGTGCCAGCAGCTTCTGGGGGGCACCCCAAGAGACCCAGTACTTC. Translation: CASSFWGAPQETQYF.

This clone was counted once. The CDR3 DNA reads as TGTGCCAGCAGCCAGAGCCGGGACGTCGGCTACAATGAGCAGTTCTTC. Translation gives CASSQSRDVGYNEQFF. The genes are TRBV7-8 and TRBJ2-1, with D possibly being TRBD1 or TRBD2 (5 bases each). Between the trimmed V and J ends, which lost 5 bases and 3 bases, there was a span of 17 bases. The CDR3 length is 16 residues. Germline CDR1 and CDR2: SGHVS and FQNEAQ.

The chain carries TRBV7-9 and TRBJ1-5; TRBD1 matches at 9 bases. V lost 10 bases and J lost 2; bases outside the gene matches: 6. The CDR3 sequence is 14 residues long. Germline values: CDR1 SEHNR, CDR2 FQNEAQ (reference sequence). In nucleotides, the CDR3 is TGTGCCACTACAGGGGGCGCAGGCAATCAGCCCCAGCATTTT. Residues: CATTGGAGNQPQHF. Combining the CDR3 with reference TRBV7-9 and TRBJ1-5 gives the whole variable domain DTGVSQNPRHKITKRGQNVTFRCDPISEHNRLYWYRQTLGQGPEFLTYFQNEAQLEKSRLLSDRFSAERPKGSFSTLEIQRTEQGDSAMYLCATTGGAGNQPQHFGDGTRLSIL.

The gene calls are TRBV5-6 and TRBJ2-5, with D tentatively TRBD1 or TRBD2 (6 bases each). Germline CDR1 and CDR2: SGHDT and YYEEEE. The CDR3 covers 18 residues. V gave up 0 bases and J gave up 4 bases, with 22 bases separating them. The CDR3 sequence is CASSLAGGFGGGRETQYF. In DNA, the CDR3 is TGTGCCAGCAGCTTGGCCGGGGGCTTCGGGGGTGGTAGAGAGACCCAGTACTTC.

The rearrangement uses TRBV5-4 and TRBJ1-6; D not certain. The CDR3 extends over 13 amino acids. CDR1 and CDR2 from the germline V gene are SGHNT and YYREEE (reference sequence). The germline V and J ends were trimmed by 0 bases and 13 bases, with 11 bases remaining between them. DNA for the CDR3: TGTGCCAGCAGCTTGGAGGTGGTTGGCCCCCTCCACTTT. Its protein is CASSLEVVGPLHF.

The chain combines TRBV21-1 with TRBJ2-7. TRBV21-1 is designated a pseudogene. The CDR3 runs to 9 residues. The CDR3 DNA reads as TGTGCCAGCAGCAAAGCTGAGTACTTC. It yields the protein CASSKAEYF.

This clone is medium-sized (0.01 to 0.1%) in the sample. V and J are TRBV25-1 and TRBJ1-1; D is ambiguous. Trimming took 8 bases from V and 3 from J, leaving 10 bases between them. From germline, CDR1 is MGHDK and CDR2 SYGVNS. This CDR3 is built from 12 residues. Here the CDR3 DNA reads TGTGCCAGCGAGGCAGGTGACACTGAAGCTTTCTTT. This sequence encodes CASEAGDTEAFF.

The genes are TRBV10-3 and TRBJ2-5; no definite D call. CDR1 is ENHRY, CDR2 SYGVKD, per germline. V dropped 4 bases and J dropped 5 bases, with 11 bases sitting between them. The CDR3 is 13 residues long. The CDR3 region is CAISGPSLETQYF. The CDR3 coding sequence is TGTGCCATCAGTGGCCCAAGCTTGGAGACCCAGTACTTC.

The chain is built from TRBV6-4 and TRBJ2-2; a possible D gene is TRBD1 (6 bases). The V gene lost 5 bases and the J gene lost 3 bases, with 7 bases spanning the gap. Germline values: CDR1 MRHNA, CDR2 SNTAGT. The CDR3 runs 13 residues. The CDR3 protein is CASSSGDTGELFF. DNA of the CDR3: TGTGCCAGCAGTTCAGGGGACACCGGGGAGCTGTTTTTT.

CDR3 amino acids: CASEGPIYEQYF. In nucleotides, the CDR3 is TGTGCCAGCGAAGGGCCTATCTACGAGCAGTACTTC. V usage is TRBV6-1 and J usage is TRBJ2-7; D gene ambiguous. V was pared by 8 bases and J by 3 bases, with 11 bases between. Looked up from germline, CDR1 is MNHNS and CDR2 is SASEGT. The CDR3 totals 12 residues.

This clone occurred once. This chain links TRBV5-6 with TRBJ2-5, with TRBD1 matching over 8 bases. This CDR3 comprises 15 residues. The germline CDR1 and CDR2 sequences are SGHDT and YYEEEE. J was trimmed by 4 bases and V by 0 bases; bases with no gene match: 5. CDR3 nucleotides: TGTGCCAGCAGCTTGGCCGCAGGGGGCGCAGAGACCCAGTACTTC. It translates to CASSLAAGGAETQYF.

The chain joins TRBV19 to TRBJ2-1; D gene unclear. Germline V gene data show CDR1 as LNHDA and CDR2 as SQIVND (reference sequence). The V end was cut by 8 bases, the J end by 2 bases, with 10 bases between. The CDR3 covers 13 residues. The CDR3 loop is CASGVTTYNEQFF. CDR3 nucleotides: TGTGCCAGTGGGGTGACCACCTACAATGAGCAGTTCTTC. The full variable domain, completed using reference TRBV19 and TRBJ2-1, is DGGITQSPKYLFRKEGQNVTLSCEQNLNHDAMYWYRQDPGQGLRLIYYSQIVNDFQKGDIAEGYSVSREKKESFPLTVTSAQKNPTAFYLCASGVTTYNEQFFGPGTRLTVL.

The chain uses TRBV9 and TRBJ2-3; tentative D call: TRBD2 (6 bases). V shed 2 bases and J shed 1 base, with 14 bases lying between them. Germline CDR1 reads SGDLS; CDR2 reads YYNGEE. The CDR3 consists of 16 residues. The CDR3 DNA sequence: TGTGCCAGCAGCGTCTACACTAGCTTCGGCACAGATACGCAGTATTTT. Amino acids: CASSVYTSFGTDTQYF.

The rearrangement uses TRBV6-1 and TRBJ2-7; 11 bases are a match to TRBD2. CDR1 MNHNS and CDR2 SASEGT come from the germline V gene. The CDR3 length is 17 residues. V dropped 4 bases and J dropped 0; count of bases not matched to a gene: 8. As DNA, the CDR3 is TGTGCCAGCAGTGGGTTCTTAGCGGGGGGGAGCTCCTACGAGCAGTACTTC. This gives the protein CASSGFLAGGSSYEQYF.

The chain uses TRBV9 and TRBJ2-7; D might be TRBD1 (5 bases). This CDR3 comprises 13 residues. CDR1 is SGDLS and CDR2 is YYNGEE in the germline V gene. Trimming shortened V by 3 bases and J by 1 base, and 8 bases separated the two germline ends. CDR3 bases: TGTGCCAGCAGCGGACAGTTATCCTACGAGCAGTACTTC. Encoded protein: CASSGQLSYEQYF.

This clone has only one observation. The chain employs TRBV19 and TRBJ1-3, with 10 bases aligning to TRBD1. Germline-derived CDR1 and CDR2 are LNHDA and SQIVND (reference sequence). Trimming took 5 bases from V and 2 from J; bases not matched to a gene: 12. The CDR3 covers 18 residues. The CDR3 here is CASSFSGTGEGTGNTIYF. For the CDR3, the DNA is TGTGCCAGTAGTTTCTCCGGGACAGGGGAGGGTACTGGAAACACCATATATTTT. Full variable domain (remainder filled in from reference TRBV19 and TRBJ1-3): DGGITQSPKYLFRKEGQNVTLSCEQNLNHDAMYWYRQDPGQGLRLIYYSQIVNDFQKGDIAEGYSVSREKKESFPLTVTSAQKNPTAFYLCASSFSGTGEGTGNTIYFGEGSWLTVV.